This T cell receptor (beta chain) stems from a study of metastatic and nonmetastatic thyroid tumors. The overall study: Where malignant and benign thyroid patients were concerned, repertoires were compared across blood and tumor or nodule tissue. Study results and caveats: Benign nodules reportedly had significantly lower TCR beta diversity than malignant thyroid tumors in blood and tumor.

CDR3 length equals 11 residues. Germline V gives CDR1 SGHRS, CDR2 YFSETQ. The V gene lost 4 bases and the J gene lost 10 bases, with 9 bases spanning the gap. This clone has ten or more counts. Its antigen is unknown. Authors' methods: Building a distant-metastasis classifier for papillary thyroid cancer drew on CDR3 differences across clinicopathological groups. Through MiXCR, TCRdb re-clonotyped the PCR reads. The authors' filters were not applied to this entry. The table shows about 27,000 clones, with around 17% occurring only once. Patients underwent thyroid surgery, and none had received any treatment before it.

Material: blood. The sequence came from a male donor with papillary thyroid cancer or a benign thyroid nodule (not recorded which). Some clones in this sample may be carry-over from other donors' samples. The gene calls are TRBV5-1 and TRBJ2-1; no definite D call. The CDR3 reads CASSRRDEQFF. The DNA for the CDR3 is TGCGCCAGCAGCAGGAGAGACGAGCAGTTCTTC.